What follows describes a single T cell receptor beta chain. This CDR3 is built from 19 residues. The junction had 15 bases not matched to a gene; V was cut back by 2 bases and J by 3 bases. The germline CDR1 and CDR2 sequences are LNHDA and SQIVND (reference sequence). Some clones are missing from TCRdb's copy, which holds only in-frame ones; the method was immunoSEQ multiplex PCR. The profile shows around 130,000 clones, around 86% of them singletons. Residents of about 25 US areas, aged about 18 to 89 years, made up the participants. The data were taken from a study of blood T cell repertoires in COVID-19. Study summary: Sources were T cells, B-cell-depleted T cells, or PBMCs; the material itself was cDNA or gDNA.

The V call is TRBV19, the J call TRBJ2-1, with TRBD2 matching over 8 bases. The specimen sequenced was PBMCs or T cells enriched from blood (not recorded which). The TCR sequence derives from a man aged 30-40 years who had recovered from COVID-19. The CDR3 loop reads CASSIRGAGAIKSYNEQFF. Here the CDR3 DNA reads TGTGCCAGTAGTATAAGGGGAGCGGGAGCTATCAAAAGCTACAATGAGCAGTTCTTC.